A single sample gave rise to the 10 T cell receptor beta chains below, sequenced in a study of cytomegalovirus exposure and HLA in healthy donors. PCR used 60 Vbeta primers and 13 Jbeta primers. This table comes from immunoSEQ multiplex PCR, and its TCRdb copy is limited to in-frame clones, with some not included. The data contain approximately 210,000 clones, around nine tenths of them singletons. Sequencing was carried out using PBMCs. These receptor sequences come from a woman younger than 35 in good health and CMV-seronegative.

Written as DNA, the CDR3 is TGTGCCTGGAGAGGAGGGGCTCTCACTGAAGCTTTCTTT. It specifies CAWRGGALTEAFF. J is TRBJ1-1 and V is TRBV30; tentatively, D is TRBD1 (5 bases). The germline gives CDR1 GTSNPN, CDR2 SVGIG (reference sequence). V was shortened by 3 bases and J by 4 bases, with 12 bases between the two germline ends. The CDR3 has 13 amino acids.

The chain has TRBV10-3 and TRBJ2-2; maybe TRBD1 (5 bases). V gave up 7 bases and J gave up 4 bases, with 10 bases separating them. The CDR3 extends over 13 amino acids. The germline V gene has CDR1 ENHRY and CDR2 SYGVKD. CDR3 protein: CAIKGSATGELFF. The CDR3 DNA sequence: TGTGCCATCAAGGGGTCGGCCACCGGGGAGCTGTTTTTT.

This clone was detected only once. This rearrangement joins TRBV9 to TRBJ2-5; the match to TRBD1 covers 8 bases. The germline gives CDR1 SGDLS, CDR2 YYNGEE. The ends lost 2 bases at V and 1 base at J; junction bases unmatched: 7. There are 16 residues in the CDR3. The chain's CDR3 is CASSVSGQVLQETQYF. The CDR3 DNA reads as TGTGCCAGCAGCGTTTCGGGACAGGTGCTCCAAGAGACCCAGTACTTC.

The chain is built from TRBV19 and TRBJ2-7, with a weak D call TRBD1 (6 bases). The V and J ends lost 5 bases and 2 bases respectively, with 10 bases between them. There are 13 residues in the CDR3. CDR1 is LNHDA, CDR2 SQIVND, per germline (reference sequence). The CDR3 protein is CASSGDNAYEQYF. The CDR3 region has the DNA TGTGCCAGTAGTGGGGACAACGCCTACGAGCAGTACTTC.

This chain joins TRBV20-1 and TRBJ2-5; unclear D gene. The CDR3 consists of 11 residues. Germline V gene lookup returns CDR1 DFQATT and CDR2 SNEGSKA (reference sequence). The ends were cut back, 3 bases at V and 2 bases at J, with 4 bases in the middle. DNA of the CDR3: TGCAGTGCTAGCTTACAAGAGACCCAGTACTTC. It codes for CSASLQETQYF.

The chain combines TRBV15 with TRBJ1-6; 9 bases are shared with TRBD1. CDR3 length equals 16 residues. Trimming took 6 bases from V and 7 from J; bases not matched to a gene: 10. CDR1 is LNHNV, CDR2 YYDKDF, per germline (reference sequence). The CDR3 DNA is TGTGCCACCAGAAATTCACAGGGGGCGCCGAATTCACCCCTCCACTTT. This encodes CATRNSQGAPNSPLHF.

The chain recombines TRBV5-8 with TRBJ2-1, with 11 bases fitting TRBD2. The length of the CDR3 is 20 residues. The germline gives CDR1 SGHTS, CDR2 YDEGEE. Trimming cost V 1 base and J 0 bases; bases outside gene matches: 12. The CDR3: CASSLMLAGGGPSSYNEQFF. The DNA of the CDR3 is TGTGCCAGCAGCTTGATGTTAGCGGGAGGGGGTCCCAGCTCCTACAATGAGCAGTTCTTC. The variable domain in full, completed from reference TRBV5-8 and TRBJ2-1, reads EAGVTQSPTHLIKTRGQQATLRCSPISGHTSVYWYQQALGLGLQFLLWYDEGEERNRGNFPPRFSGRQFPNYSSELNVNALELEDSALYLCASSLMLAGGGPSSYNEQFFGPGTRLTVL.

This chain connects TRBV7-8 to TRBJ1-2; D unclear. Trimming pared 2 bases from V and 2 bases from J, leaving 12 bases between. Germline V gives CDR1 SGHVS, CDR2 FQNEAQ. The CDR3 has 15 residues. This CDR3 is CASSLRGFFNYGYTF. In nucleotides, the CDR3 is TGTGCCAGCAGCTTAAGAGGTTTTTTCAACTATGGCTACACCTTC. The entire variable domain, with the rest obtained from reference TRBV7-8 and TRBJ1-2, is as follows: GAGVSQSPRYKVAKRGQDVALRCDPISGHVSLFWYQQALGQGPEFLTYFQNEAQLDKSGLPSDRFFAERPEGSVSTLKIQRTQQEDSAVYLCASSLRGFFNYGYTFGSGTRLTVV.

The chain uses TRBV27 and TRBJ2-1; TRBD1 is a possible D gene (5 bases). Germline V gives CDR1 MNHEY, CDR2 SMNVEV (reference sequence). V lost 3 bases to trimming and J lost 7 bases, with 16 bases between them. The CDR3 runs 15 residues. CDR3 nucleotide sequence: TGTGCCAGCAGTTTCTGGCAGGGCCTACGGAATGAGCAGTTCTTC. Translated: CASSFWQGLRNEQFF.

The V gene is TRBV11-3, the J gene TRBJ2-1; 10 bases are a match to TRBD2. The CDR3 sequence is 19 residues long. Per the germline V gene, CDR1 is SGHNT and CDR2 is YENEEA. The trim removed 5 bases at V and 7 bases at J, leaving 20 bases unmatched. Here the CDR3 reads CASSPAGQLLAGAVNEQFF. For the CDR3, the DNA is TGTGCCAGCAGCCCCGCGGGACAGCTTCTAGCGGGAGCTGTAAATGAGCAGTTCTTC.